This T cell receptor (beta chain) derives from a study of identical twins. Whole-study results and caveats: Sequences that were beta out-of-frame showed weaker excess twin sharing. One should note that invariant MAIT and iNKT cells could partly confound zero-insertion analyses.

This clonotype was picked up many times. The antigen remains unidentified. This CDR3 is built from 13 residues. In germline, CDR1 is SEHNR, CDR2 FQNEAQ (reference sequence). J was trimmed by 8 bases and V by 3 bases; bases with no gene match: 5. TCRdb re-called the 5' RACE reads through MiXCR, storing one row per CDR3 protein. The sample lists around 690,000 distinct CDR3 sequences, around 20% occurring once. The same specimen was also included in a second study, on T cells expressing NK-cell markers. That paper adds: HCMV specificity was not established for the expanded NKG2C+ T cell clones.

This chain uses TRBV7-9 with TRBJ2-3; TRBD1 aligns across 7 bases. Sequencing was done on a sample of PBMCs. The clonotype originates from a woman aged 18 to 35 in good health. CDR3 bases: TGTGCCAGCAGCTTCGACAGGGCGGGTACGCAGTATTTT. Translated, it gives CASSFDRAGTQYF.